What follows is one T cell receptor (beta chain) and its context. Its cognate antigen has yet to be identified. Base qualities are not provided; no much larger clone lies one nucleotide away. The sample belongs to a study of blood T cell repertoires in COVID-19 (dated by TCRdb to the early 2020s). The study in broad terms: Collaborator samples came from the United States, Italy and Spain and covered acute and convalescent phases of COVID-19. A de-identified subject ID, COVID-19 status, age in years and sex were almost always included in the sample metadata. The samples were drawn from the first 160 participants of the ongoing ImmuneRACE study and from some 1,300 subjects provided by 6 global collaborators. The prospective study material was composed of cDNA or gDNA derived from T cells, B-cell-depleted T cells, or PBMCs. The repertoires were released in a freely available public database meant as a resource for research on the immune response to SARS-CoV-2. The dataset comprised deeply sampled blood TCRbeta repertoires from subjects exposed to, actively infected with, or recovered from COVID-19. Where HLA class I and class II types were available, the types were taken from metadata supplied by the sample provider, not from assay-based typing. Overall study results and their limits: The amount of clinical and demographic metadata varied by source and participant and was provided uncurated.

Looking up the germline V gene (reference sequence) yields CDR1 LNHNV and CDR2 YYDKDF. From its cysteine to its phenylalanine, the CDR3 spans 12 amino acids. Just the 36-base CDR3 DNA is kept, in frame starting at base 1. V and J lose 5 bases and 9 bases, and a span of 13 bases separates them. One collaborating source in Seattle enrolled patients during active infection and followed them longitudinally through the course of disease. The collaborating institutions used their own protocols to collect whole blood in K2EDTA tubes. Collaborator samples were shipped for TCRbeta analysis as frozen whole blood, isolated PBMCs, or DNA extracted from either sample type. The immunoSEQ Assay, a bias-controlled multiplex PCR, was used to amplify TCRbeta CDR3 regions from genomic DNA. The authors' analysis ran thus. The number of nucleated cells in each sample was estimated from the amplification of reference gene primers within the assay. Sequence reads were collapsed and filtered to measure the absolute abundance of every unique TCRbeta CDR3 rearrangement. For each sample, productive Simpson clonality was calculated as the square root of Simpson's diversity index over productive rearrangements. TCRdb mirrors the immuneACCESS table, restricted to in-frame sequences. Some clones are absent from its copies; in checked studies, under half trace to an unresolved V gene, and the reason for the others is unknown. That table furnishes V, J and clone size, whereas the DNA furnished D and trimming. The sample records 50,000 to 60,000 clones, about 86% of which are singletons. The ten largest clones represent about 8.8% of the sample.

Sequencing was carried out using peripheral blood. This clonotype was sampled from a man of 80 years or more with COVID-19, enrolled during active disease. The chain couples TRBV15 to TRBJ1-1; too little of a D gene remains to name it. The CDR3 amino acid sequence is: CATSGQINQAFF. The nucleotide sequence reads TGTGCCACCAGCGGTCAGATCAACCAAGCTTTCTTT.